This T cell receptor beta chain was documented in a study of early T cells in non-severe SARS-CoV-2 infection. The CDR3 sequence is 18 residues long. In germline, CDR1 is LGHDT, CDR2 YNNKEL (reference sequence). V was pared by 4 bases and J by 0 bases, with 6 bases of the junction left unmatched. TCRdb redid the calling of the 5' RACE reads with MiXCR, one entry per CDR3 protein. Among more than 65,000 distinct CDR3 sequences listed, about 13% were seen once. This clonotype came up a few times. The antigen is not known. Points from the study as a whole: There was a bias toward anti-spike CD8 responses in VDJdb matching, which missed private and CD4 specificities.

The rearrangement joins TRBV3-1 to TRBJ2-1; TRBD2 aligns across 13 bases. The source is an adult who was a healthcare worker with PCR-confirmed SARS-CoV-2 infection or an uninfected control (not recorded which). Sequencing used whole blood. The CDR3 coding sequence is TGTGCCAGCAGCCTCCGGACTAGCGGGGGTAGCTCCTACAATGAGCAGTTCTTC. Its protein product is CASSLRTSGGSSYNEQFF.